The entry that follows covers one T cell receptor (beta chain) sequence. Using immunoSEQ multiplex PCR, the repertoire was profiled, and TCRdb retains in-frame clones only, with some absent. The sample lists 150,000 to 200,000 clones, more than 75% seen once, with 15% to 20% in the top ten. The data were obtained in a study of blood T cell repertoires in COVID-19. As for the study in general: The United States, Italy and Spain were the sources of the acute and convalescent COVID-19 samples. Sources were T cells, B-cell-depleted T cells, or PBMCs; the material itself was cDNA or gDNA.

V shed 0 bases and J 4 bases; nucleotides not matched to a gene: 4. This CDR3 comprises 15 residues. Germline V gene lookup returns CDR1 SGHRS and CDR2 YFSETQ. Researchers sorted participants into cohorts using their self-reported clinical history. All recovered Cohort 3 donors got two negative PCRs, got clearance, or saw symptom resolution. The chain employs TRBV5-1 and TRBJ2-1; 7 nucleotides agree with TRBD2. The clonotype comes from a woman in her fifties or sixties who had recovered from COVID-19. Sequencing input: PBMCs or T cells enriched from blood (not recorded which). CDR3 amino acids: CASSLEAGRYNEQFF. As DNA, the CDR3 is TGCGCCAGCAGCTTGGAAGCGGGAAGGTACAATGAGCAGTTCTTC.